The rows below give T cell receptor beta chains drawn from one sample of a study of blood T cells in healthy people across ages. TCRdb itself ran the 5' RACE reads through MiXCR, one entry per CDR3 protein. The table lists approximately 780,000 distinct CDR3 sequences, roughly 24% of them singletons. These data were also reused for a study on T cells of mothers and their children.

Material: blood. These receptor sequences come from a boy between 10 and 17 years old in good health. Each CDR3 is given with its conserved first and last residue. D genes are given only for firm matches. Size is stated for part of the rows, as once, few or many counts, or as a class when the clone is expanded.

>18|TRBV6-5|NA|few|TRBJ1-4
CASSYNIGGRFLNEKLFF
TGTGCCAGCAGTTACAACATCGGCGGCAGGTTCCTTAATGAAAAACTGTTTTTT
>16|TRBV28|NA|NA|TRBJ1-5
CASQPKRGFSNQPQHF
TGTGCCAGCCAACCAAAAAGGGGATTTAGCAATCAGCCCCAGCATTTT
>15|TRBV7-8|NA|NA|TRBJ2-1
CASSSKVSTHNKQFF
TGTGCCAGCAGCTCAAAAGTTTCTACACACAATAAGCAGTTCTTC
>14|TRBV27|NA|NA|TRBJ2-5
CASSFVGLQETQYF
TGTGCCAGCAGTTTTGTCGGCCTCCAAGAGACCCAGTACTTC
>16|TRBV28|TRBD2|NA|TRBJ2-1
CASSLISGGGYNEQFF
TGTGCCAGCAGTTTAATATCCGGGGGGGGCTACAATGAGCAGTTCTTC
>13|TRBV5-1|NA|NA|TRBJ1-1
CASSLWSHTEAFF
TGCGCCAGCAGCTTGTGGAGTCACACTGAAGCTTTCTTT
>15|TRBV5-5|NA|few|TRBJ2-2
CASSLRRGPTGELFF
TGTGCCAGCAGCTTGAGGAGGGGGCCCACCGGGGAGCTGTTTTTT
>14|TRBV6-5|NA|few|TRBJ2-7
CASSYTPDRYEQYF
TGTGCCAGCAGTTACACCCCCGACCGCTACGAGCAGTACTTC
>13|TRBV20-1|NA|few|TRBJ1-5
CSARDPGDQPQHF
TGCAGTGCTAGAGATCCGGGGGATCAGCCCCAGCATTTT
>16|TRBV7-3|TRBD1|few|TRBJ2-5
CASSFGTKGAGETQYF
TGTGCCAGCAGCTTTGGAACAAAGGGGGCTGGGGAGACCCAGTACTTC
>16|TRBV14|NA|few|TRBJ2-3
CASSQPGTPSTDTQYF
TGTGCCAGCAGCCAACCCGGGACCCCTAGCACAGATACGCAGTATTTT
>19|TRBV15|TRBD1|NA|TRBJ2-6
CATSYNPGQRFSGANVLTF
TGTGCCACCAGCTACAATCCGGGACAGCGGTTTTCTGGGGCCAACGTCCTGACTTTC
>14|TRBV11-2|NA|few|TRBJ2-3
CASGTRRASDTQYF
TGTGCCAGCGGTACGAGACGAGCGTCAGATACGCAGTATTTT
>12|TRBV10-3|NA|NA|TRBJ2-1
CAISKSTVEQFF
TGTGCCATCAGTAAATCTACGGTTGAGCAGTTCTTC
>14|TRBV5-1|NA|NA|TRBJ2-2
CASSLIEGAGELFF
TGCGCCAGCAGCTTGATCGAGGGAGCCGGGGAGCTGTTTTTT
>16|TRBV29-1|TRBD2|NA|TRBJ2-1
CSVGLPSGGSYNEQFF
TGCAGCGTTGGTCTCCCTAGCGGGGGATCCTACAATGAGCAGTTCTTC
>11|TRBV12-3/TRBV12-4|NA|NA|TRBJ1-2
CASTMNYGYTF
TGTGCCAGCACTATGAACTATGGCTACACCTTC
>13|TRBV29-1|NA|NA|TRBJ2-7
CSVEDPTSYEQYF
TGCAGCGTTGAGGACCCCACTTCCTACGAGCAGTACTTC
>12|TRBV28|NA|few|TRBJ1-4
CASSSPWEKLFF
TGTGCCAGCAGTTCTCCTTGGGAAAAACTGTTTTTT
>12|TRBV2|NA|many|TRBJ2-5
CASSEERETQYF
TGTGCCAGCAGTGAAGAGAGGGAGACCCAGTACTTC
>12|TRBV29-1|NA|NA|TRBJ2-5
CSVDGGRETQYF
TGCAGCGTTGATGGGGGCCGAGAGACCCAGTACTTC
>14|TRBV20-1|NA|few|TRBJ2-7
CSAYPGLLSYEQYF
TGCAGTGCTTATCCGGGACTCCTGTCCTACGAGCAGTACTTC
>13|TRBV7-3|NA|few|TRBJ2-1
CASSSTGRGEQFF
TGTGCCAGCAGCTCCACAGGGAGGGGTGAGCAGTTCTTC
>11|TRBV29-1|NA|NA|TRBJ1-6
CSPCGGSPLHF
TGCAGCCCGTGCGGGGGTTCACCCCTCCACTTT
>15|TRBV28|TRBD2|NA|TRBJ2-3
CASSSSGGALDMQYF
TGTGCCAGCAGCTCCAGCGGGGGGGCCTTAGATATGCAGTATTTT
>15|TRBV20-1|TRBD2|NA|TRBJ2-1
CSAREVTSGYNEQFF
TGCAGTGCTAGAGAGGTGACTAGCGGGTACAATGAGCAGTTCTTC
>15|TRBV12-3/TRBV12-4|NA|NA|TRBJ2-6
CASSPPGRWANVLTF
TGTGCCAGCAGCCCACCGGGGCGGTGGGCCAACGTCCTGACTTTC
>12|TRBV6-1|NA|once|TRBJ2-1
CASKSSYTEQFF
TGTGCCAGCAAGAGCAGCTACACTGAGCAGTTCTTC
>15|TRBV18|TRBD2|few|TRBJ2-3
CASSPPGLGADTQYF
TGTGCCAGCTCACCACCGGGACTAGGCGCAGATACGCAGTATTTT
>16|TRBV2|NA|few|TRBJ2-5
CASSEGVAGGGETQYF
TGTGCCAGCAGTGAAGGGGTAGCTGGGGGTGGAGAGACCCAGTACTTC
>16|TRBV28|TRBD1|NA|TRBJ2-7
CASSTTLLDRSYERYF
TGTGCCAGCAGCACCACTCTGTTGGACAGGAGCTACGAGCGGTACTTC
>17|TRBV5-1|TRBD2|few|TRBJ2-5
CASSLGLAGYSGETQYF
TGCGCCAGCAGCTTGGGACTAGCGGGATACTCGGGGGAGACCCAGTACTTC
>18|TRBV7-9|TRBD1|NA|TRBJ1-1
CASSSYLHRGRLNTEAFF
TGTGCCAGCAGCTCTTACTTACACAGGGGAAGGTTGAACACTGAAGCTTTCTTT
>12|TRBV29-1|NA|NA|TRBJ2-7
CSVVFRAYEQYF
TGCAGCGTGGTATTTAGGGCATACGAGCAGTACTTC
>13|TRBV6-1|NA|once|TRBJ1-1
CASSEVGPTEAFF
TGTGCCAGCAGTGAAGTGGGGCCCACTGAAGCTTTCTTT
>15|TRBV12-3/TRBV12-4|TRBD2|NA|TRBJ2-5
CASSPTAGAQETQYF
TGTGCCAGCAGTCCAACAGCGGGGGCACAAGAGACCCAGTACTTC
>11|TRBV20-1|NA|once|TRBJ1-2
CSAPVVYGYTF
TGCAGTGCGCCCGTAGTATATGGCTACACCTTC
>15|TRBV18|TRBD1|NA|TRBJ2-1
CASFYGQGGRNEQFF
TGTGCCAGCTTCTACGGACAGGGGGGAAGAAATGAGCAGTTCTTC
>16|TRBV24-1|NA|NA|TRBJ2-5
CATSKEGMATIETQYF
TGTGCCACCAGTAAGGAGGGGATGGCCACCATAGAGACCCAGTACTTC
>15|TRBV27|TRBD1|NA|TRBJ2-5
CASSVWTGMGETQYF
TGTGCCAGCAGTGTGTGGACAGGGATGGGAGAGACCCAGTACTTC
>18|TRBV18|TRBD1|few|TRBJ2-5
CASSPNVRTGFFQETQYF
TGTGCCAGCTCACCAAACGTGAGGACAGGGTTTTTCCAAGAGACCCAGTACTTC
>15|TRBV20-1|NA|NA|TRBJ2-7
CSARDLVGPSYEQYF
TGCAGTGCTAGAGATCTGGTGGGACCCTCCTACGAGCAGTACTTC
>13|TRBV20-1|NA|few|TRBJ1-1
CSASNPRVTEAFF
TGCAGTGCTTCAAACCCCAGGGTCACTGAGGCTTTCTTT
>15|TRBV12-3/TRBV12-4|NA|NA|TRBJ2-7
CASSPAGGRDYEQYF
TGTGCCAGCAGCCCCGCCGGGGGCAGAGACTACGAGCAGTACTTC
>17|TRBV5-1|TRBD1|NA|TRBJ1-4
CASSLDSGQGGNEKLFF
TGCGCCAGCAGCTTGGACTCCGGACAGGGCGGTAATGAAAAACTGTTTTTT
>15|TRBV5-1|NA|few|TRBJ2-7
CASRQIGQGTYEQYF
TGCGCCAGCAGGCAAATTGGGCAGGGGACCTACGAGCAGTACTTC